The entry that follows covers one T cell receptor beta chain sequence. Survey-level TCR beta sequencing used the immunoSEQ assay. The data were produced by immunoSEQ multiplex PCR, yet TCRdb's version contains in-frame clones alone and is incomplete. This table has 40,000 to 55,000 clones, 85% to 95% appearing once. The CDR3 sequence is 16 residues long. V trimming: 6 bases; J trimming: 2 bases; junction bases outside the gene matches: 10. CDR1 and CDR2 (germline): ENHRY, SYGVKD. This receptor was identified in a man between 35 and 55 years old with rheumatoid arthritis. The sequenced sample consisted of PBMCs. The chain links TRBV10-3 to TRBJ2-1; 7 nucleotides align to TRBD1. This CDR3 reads CAIRETGTEAYNEQFF. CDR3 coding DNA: TGTGCCATCAGGGAAACCGGGACAGAGGCCTACAATGAGCAGTTCTTC.